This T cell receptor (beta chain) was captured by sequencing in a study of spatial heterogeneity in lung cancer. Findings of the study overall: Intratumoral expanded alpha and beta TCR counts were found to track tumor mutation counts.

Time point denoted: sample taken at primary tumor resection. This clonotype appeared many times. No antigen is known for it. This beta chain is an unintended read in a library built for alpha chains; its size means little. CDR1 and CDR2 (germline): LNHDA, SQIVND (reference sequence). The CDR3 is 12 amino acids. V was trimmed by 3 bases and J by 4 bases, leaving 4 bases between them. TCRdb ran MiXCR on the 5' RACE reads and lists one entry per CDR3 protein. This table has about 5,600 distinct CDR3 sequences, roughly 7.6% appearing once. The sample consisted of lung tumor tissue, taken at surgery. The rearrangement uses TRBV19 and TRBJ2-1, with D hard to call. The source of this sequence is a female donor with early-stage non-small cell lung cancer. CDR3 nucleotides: TGTGCCAGTAGTATTATGTACAATGAGCAGTTCTTC. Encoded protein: CASSIMYNEQFF.